This TCR beta chain was captured in a study of response to subunit inactivated influenza vaccine. The table lists this clonotype with a few counts. What it binds is unknown. Germline V lookup: CDR1 MNHNS, CDR2 SASEGT. Trimming cost V 7 bases and J 4 bases, with 10 bases left between them. CDR3 size: 12 residues. Study findings and constraints: Only a handful of new T cells, the authors suggested, are recruited with each seasonal influenza vaccination.

A single record per CDR3 protein comes from TCRdb applying MiXCR to the RT-PCR reads. The table lists about 520,000 distinct CDR3 sequences, approximately 7.8% of them singletons, with under 15% in the top ten. The TCR sequence derives from a man aged 45 to 75 who received an inactivated influenza vaccine. This chain links TRBV6-1 with TRBJ1-2; no firm D call. The source was PBMCs from blood, collected less than 30 months after vaccination. The CDR3 DNA sequence: TGTGCCAGCACCGTAAGCACCTATGGCTACACCTTC. Amino acids: CASTVSTYGYTF.